The 21 T cell receptor beta chains below all came from one sample that was sequenced in a study of CD8+CD57+ T cells in acquired aplastic anemia listed by TCRdb under 2018. Flow cytometry had shown CD8+CD57+ cell expansion in the patients selected for sequencing. This sample was sequenced with an Illumina HiSeq 2000. Profiling of TCR beta VDJ combinations and CDR3 sequences used genomic DNA as the template. TCRdb ran its own pipeline on the public reads, namely fastp trimming at Q25 and MiXCR clone calling, and kept in-frame beta chains. Every distinct CDR3 protein forms one entry, paired with its most common genes and DNA. This sample gives 200,000 to 300,000 distinct CDR3 sequences in total; 65% to 90% of them show up just once. 40% to 50% of the sample lies in the top ten. Sequenced input: sorted CD4+, CD8+, or CD8+CD57+ T cells (not recorded which) from PBMCs. These receptor sequences come from a human donor with aplastic anemia.

Comments on this clonotype: One end of the junction varies from germline; a read error may be responsible. The rearrangement links TRBV7-2 to TRBJ2-3, with D possibly TRBD2 on 6 matching bases. This CDR3 has 14 amino acids. Germline V gives CDR1 SGHTA, CDR2 FQGNSA. DNA of the CDR3: TGTGCCAGCAGCTTAGTAGGAGCTAGCGCCAACCAGCAGTTT. This encodes CASSLVGASANQQF.

The chain couples TRBV7-2 to TRBJ1-2, with D unclear. The CDR3 is 15 amino acids. CDR1 and CDR2 (germline): SGHTA, FQGNSA. Trimming took 4 bases from V and 11 from J, leaving 23 bases between them. For the CDR3, the DNA is TGTGCCAGCAGCTGGGGTGGAGGGTCAAATAATCGGTACACCTTC. It translates to CASSWGGGSNNRYTF.

Only a few counts were recorded for this clonotype. This sequence may be a read error, since a much larger clone differs from it by one base. V and J are TRBV9 and TRBJ2-3, with D unresolved. The CDR3 runs 14 residues. Per the germline V gene, CDR1 is SGDLS and CDR2 is YYNGEE. CDR3 amino acids: CASSVGVSRNQHHF. The DNA of the CDR3 is TGTGCCAGCAGCGTAGGGGTCTCGAGAAATCAGCACCATTTT.

The chain combines TRBV12-3 or TRBV12-4 with TRBJ1-6; possible D gene TRBD1, 6 bases. Trimming cost V 3 bases and J 10 bases, with 10 bases left between them. CDR3 length: 13 residues. CDR3 DNA: TGTGCCAGCAGTTTCGAGGGGGTATCACCCCTCCACTTT. Translated, it gives CASSFEGVSPLHF.

The chain joins TRBV7-3 to TRBJ2-5; D call uncertain. The J call could be wrong; TRBJ2-7 is a better fit for the DNA end. The CDR3 totals 14 residues. Germline loops: CDR1 SGHTA, CDR2 FQGTGA. The CDR3 DNA reads as TGTGCCAGCAGCTGGGGATACAGCCACTACGAGCAGTACTTC. Translation gives CASSWGYSHYEQYF.

This clonotype was recorded many times. The chain carries TRBV7-7 and TRBJ2-4; tentatively, D is TRBD2 (5 bases). The CDR3 contains 13 residues. Trimming took off 3 bases at V and 8 bases at J, with 11 bases between the two ends. CDR1 is SSHAT, CDR2 FNYEAQ, per germline (reference sequence). The CDR3, as DNA: TGTGCCAGCAGCTTCGGGGAAGGAGACATTCAGTACTTC. It specifies CASSFGEGDIQYF.

Notes on this clonotype: The germline gene is not matched at one end of the junction; a read error may be the cause. The gene calls are TRBV7-2 and TRBJ2-2; TRBD2 is a possible D gene (6 bases). The germline V gene has CDR1 SGHTA and CDR2 FQGNSA. CDR3 length equals 15 residues. Here the CDR3 reads CASSLAGGPPGEQFF. In DNA form, the CDR3 reads TGTGCCAGCAGCTTAGCGGGAGGTCCCCCCGGGGAGCAGTTTTTT.

With respect to this clonotype: Compared with germline, one end of the junction differs, possibly owing to a read error. The J gene is TRBJ2-3, the V gene TRBV9; unclear D gene. Germline assignment: CDR1 SGDLS and CDR2 YYNGEE. The CDR3 covers 14 residues. The CDR3 here is CASSVVARPMTEHF. Here the CDR3 DNA reads TGTGCCAGCAGCGTAGTCGCCCGGCCGATGACTGAGCATTTT. Full variable domain (rest looked up from reference TRBV9 and TRBJ2-3): DSGVTQTPKHLITATGQRVTLRCSPRSGDLSVYWYQQSLDQGLQFLIQYYNGEERAKGNILERFSAQQFPDLHSELNLSSLELGDSALYFCASSVVARPMTEHFGPGTRLTVL.

The V and J genes are TRBV7-2 and TRBJ2-2, with D perhaps matching TRBD2 (6 bases). CDR3 length equals 15 residues. Deletions cut 5 bases from V and 16 bases from J, with 26 bases between. Germline V gene lookup returns CDR1 SGHTA and CDR2 FQGNSA. CDR3 in amino acids: CASSPVDGSADTQFF. Here the CDR3 DNA reads TGTGCCAGCAGCCCCGTTGACGGGAGCGCCGATACGCAGTTTTTT.

This clonotype was seen many times. The genes are TRBV7-3 and TRBJ2-3, with 9 nucleotides matching TRBD2. With V trimmed by 5 bases and J by 0 bases, 3 bases remained unmatched. Germline assignment: CDR1 SGHTA and CDR2 FQGTGA. The CDR3 length is 15 residues. This CDR3 is CASSLSGGSTDTQYF. CDR3 sequence (DNA): TGTGCCAGCAGCCTGAGCGGGGGGAGCACAGATACGCAGTATTTT.

This rearrangement joins TRBV2 to TRBJ1-1, with a weak D call TRBD1 (5 bases). Germline loops: CDR1 SNHLY, CDR2 FYNNEI. V lost 3 bases and J lost 14, with 19 bases in between. The CDR3 sequence is 13 residues long. This CDR3 reads CASSDGGIPEPFF. The DNA of the CDR3 is TGTGCCAGCAGTGATGGGGGGATACCTGAACCGTTCTTT.

With respect to this clonotype: Sequence at one end of the junction differs from germline and may be a read error. The chain links TRBV2 to TRBJ2-3; maybe TRBD2 (6 bases). CDR1 and CDR2 (germline): SNHLY, FYNNEI. The CDR3 is 13 residues long. CDR3 in amino acids: CASGDGRETTQFF. Written as DNA, the CDR3 is TGTGCCAGCGGGGACGGGAGAGAAACTACGCAGTTTTTT.

About this clonotype itself: The junction shows a germline mismatch at one end, possibly a read error. CDR3 bases: TGTGCCACCAGCTTACAGGGGGCGCGCGGCTACACGTTC. It specifies CATSLQGARGYTF. The chain uses TRBV15 and TRBJ1-2; 9 nucleotides line up with TRBD1. This CDR3 is 13 amino acids long. Germline loops: CDR1 LNHNV, CDR2 YYDKDF (reference sequence).

Regarding this clonotype: Compared with germline, one end of the junction differs, possibly owing to a read error. The chain is built from TRBV9 and TRBJ2-3, with D possibly TRBD2 on 7 matching bases. Germline V gene data show CDR1 as SGDLS and CDR2 as YYNGEE. The CDR3 sequence is 14 residues long. The CDR3 region has the DNA TGTGCCAGCAGCGGGGGGGGACGACAGGAAGGAAAGAATTTT. As protein: CASSGGGRQEGKNF.

The CDR3 reads CASSVGDSNTEAFF. CDR3 bases: TGTGCCAGCAGCGTAGGGGACAGCAACACTGAAGCTTTCTTT. The chain employs TRBV9 and TRBJ1-1; 7 nucleotides line up with TRBD1. After removal of 0 bases from V and 2 bases from J, the junction contained 1 base not matched to a gene. CDR3 length equals 14 residues. Germline values: CDR1 SGDLS, CDR2 YYNGEE.

This clonotype showed up many times. This rearrangement joins TRBV24-1 to TRBJ2-1; a possible D gene is TRBD1 (6 bases). V lost 4 bases to trimming and J lost 3 bases, with 9 bases between them. Per germline, CDR1 KGHDR and CDR2 SFDVKD. This CDR3 spans 14 amino acids. CDR3: CATSDWDNYNEQFF. The CDR3 DNA reads as TGTGCCACCAGTGACTGGGACAACTACAATGAGCAGTTCTTC.

In the case of this clonotype: The junction does not match germline at one end; this may be a read error. This chain joins TRBV7-2 and TRBJ1-1; weak D call: TRBD1 (6 bases). There are 15 residues in the CDR3. Germline CDR1 is SGHTA and CDR2 is FQGNSA. This CDR3 reads CASSLAGGADYEDSF. The CDR3 DNA reads as TGTGCCAGCAGCTTAGCAGGGGGAGCCGACTATGAAGATTCCTTT.

This clonotype was seen a single time. The rearrangement uses TRBV7-2 and TRBJ2-1; D not resolved. CDR3 length: 14 residues. Germline-derived CDR1 and CDR2 are SGHTA and FQGNSA. Trimming removed 2 bases from V and 15 bases from J, with 20 bases in between. CDR3 in DNA: TGTGCCAGCAGCTTACTGGCATGCGGCAATGCGCTGTTCTTC. Translating gives CASSLLACGNALFF.

The chain employs TRBV9 and TRBJ1-2; D is undetermined. Trimming removed 8 bases from V and 9 bases from J, with 29 bases in between. CDR3 length: 16 residues. Germline V gene sequence: CDR1 SGDLS, CDR2 YYNGEE. DNA of the CDR3: TGTGCCAGTAGTATCACTAGCGGGATTACTGAGCAGTGCTACACCTTC. Protein: CASSITSGITEQCYTF.

V is TRBV6-4 and J is TRBJ2-7; TRBD1 matches 7 bases. This CDR3 has 18 amino acids. The germline V gene has CDR1 MRHNA and CDR2 SNTAGT. V shed 6 bases, J shed 1 base, and the junction held 18 bases outside the gene matches. CDR3 sequence reads: CASSVPSDGTALSYEQYV. The DNA for the CDR3 is TGTGCCAGCAGCGTTCCGTCAGACGGGACAGCCCTTTCCTACGAGCAGTACGTC.

The chain employs TRBV14 and TRBJ2-3; no definite D call. The length of the CDR3 is 14 residues. V lost 4 bases, J lost 7 bases, and 15 bases lay in between. Germline-derived CDR1 and CDR2 are SGHDN and FVKESK. The CDR3 spells CASSLPGGHNTQYF. The CDR3 nucleotides are TGTGCCAGCAGCCTTCCGGGCGGTCACAATACGCAGTATTTT.